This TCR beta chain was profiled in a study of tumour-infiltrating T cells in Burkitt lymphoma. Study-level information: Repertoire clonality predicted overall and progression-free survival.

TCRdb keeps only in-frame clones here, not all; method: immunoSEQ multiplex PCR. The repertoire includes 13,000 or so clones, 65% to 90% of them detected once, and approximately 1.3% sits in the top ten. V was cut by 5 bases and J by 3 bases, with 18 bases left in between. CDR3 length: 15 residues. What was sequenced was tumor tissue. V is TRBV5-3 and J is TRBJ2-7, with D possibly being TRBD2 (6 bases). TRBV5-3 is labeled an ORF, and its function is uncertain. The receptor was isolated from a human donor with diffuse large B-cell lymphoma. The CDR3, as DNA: TGTGCCAGAAGGCAACCGGGACTGTTTATCTACGAGCAGTACTTC. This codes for CARRQPGLFIYEQYF.